The 22 T cell receptor beta chains below come from one sample, sequenced in a study of T cells after yellow fever vaccination. TCRdb re-called the 5' RACE reads with MiXCR, one entry per CDR3 protein. Here the sample spans 500,000 to 650,000 distinct CDR3 sequences, 17% being singletons. The sequencing here drew on PBMCs, taken around 5 days after the first yellow fever vaccination. Every receptor here comes from a young man who received the YFV17D yellow fever vaccine.

The genes are TRBV10-3 and TRBJ2-3; D possibly uses TRBD1 or TRBD2 (5 bases each). Trimming removed 4 bases from V and 11 bases from J, with 16 bases in between. The CDR3 runs to 13 residues. CDR1 is ENHRY and CDR2 is SYGVKD in the germline V gene. The CDR3 DNA reads as TGTGCCATCAGTGCGGAAAAGGGGAGCGAGCAGTATTTT. Amino acids: CAISAEKGSEQYF.

This clonotype occurred a few times. The chain couples TRBV5-6 to TRBJ2-3; maybe TRBD1 (5 bases). CDR3 length: 14 amino acids. CDR1 and CDR2 from the germline V gene are SGHDT and YYEEEE. Trimming removed 1 base at V and 2 bases at J, with 8 bases between. CDR3: CASSLMTVTDTQYF. The CDR3 nucleotides are TGTGCCAGCAGCTTGATGACAGTCACAGATACGCAGTATTTT.

V is TRBV4-1 and J is TRBJ1-2, with 12 bases that match TRBD1. Looked up from germline, CDR1 is MGHRA and CDR2 is YSYEKL. This CDR3 spans 16 amino acids. V dropped 3 bases and J dropped 6; count of bases not matched to a gene: 8. The CDR3 protein is CASSHSPGQGANGYTF. The CDR3 DNA is TGCGCCAGCAGCCATTCCCCGGGACAGGGGGCGAATGGCTACACCTTC.

The chain combines TRBV12-3 or TRBV12-4 with TRBJ1-2, with no clear D. V was cut by 3 bases and J by 0 bases, with 11 bases left in between. The CDR3 runs to 15 residues. The CDR3 region has the DNA TGTGCCAGCAGTTTCAGGCGGATTTCTAACTATGGCTACACCTTC. Protein: CASSFRRISNYGYTF.

This chain uses TRBV5-6 with TRBJ2-1; 9 bases are shared with TRBD2. Germline CDR1 is SGHDT and CDR2 is YYEEEE. Germline trimming cut 1 base from V and 9 bases from J; bases unmatched to any gene: 8. The CDR3 extends over 15 amino acids. The CDR3 DNA reads as TGTGCCAGCAGCTTGATCGGCGGGGGGGCGATTGAGCAGTTCTTC. Its protein product is CASSLIGGGAIEQFF.

The chain carries TRBV6-1 and TRBJ1-2, with D unresolved. Germline lookup yields CDR1 MNHNS and CDR2 SASEGT. The V gene lost 0 bases and the J gene lost 8 bases, with 13 bases spanning the gap. The CDR3 contains 14 residues. CDR3 in DNA: TGTGCCAGCAGTGAAGCCAACGAGGGTGGGGGCTACACCTTC. It yields the protein CASSEANEGGGYTF.

This clonotype occurred a few times. The J gene is TRBJ2-2, the V gene TRBV28; 7 nucleotides align to TRBD1. This CDR3 comprises 14 residues. CDR1 and CDR2 from the germline V gene are MDHEN and SYDVKM. Germline trimming cut 6 bases from V and 0 bases from J; bases unmatched to any gene: 1. This chain's CDR3 is CASRGQANTGELFF. In DNA form, the CDR3 reads TGTGCCAGCAGAGGACAGGCGAACACCGGGGAGCTGTTTTTT.

The chain joins TRBV9 to TRBJ1-1; 8 bases are a match to TRBD1. Per germline, CDR1 SGDLS and CDR2 YYNGEE. V lost 0 bases and J lost 5; bases outside the gene matches: 6. The CDR3 sequence is 15 residues long. Here the CDR3 DNA reads TGTGCCAGCAGCGTAGTTGGACAGGGAGGAACTGAAGCTTTCTTT. It codes for CASSVVGQGGTEAFF.

This clonotype has only a few counts. This chain links TRBV6-1 with TRBJ1-4, with TRBD1 matching 9 bases. Trimming took 6 bases from V and 6 from J; bases not matched to a gene: 5. The CDR3 is 14 residues long. The V gene's germline CDR1 is MNHNS and CDR2 SASEGT. The CDR3, as DNA: TGTGCCAGCAGACGGACAGGGGATTATGAAAAACTGTTTTTT. This encodes CASRRTGDYEKLFF.

The CDR3 DNA sequence: TGTGCCAGCAGTGACTCGATGTGGGGAGGAGAGACCCAGTACTTC. Translated: CASSDSMWGGETQYF. This chain joins TRBV6-4 and TRBJ2-5; D is perhaps TRBD2 (6 bases). Germline V gene sequence: CDR1 MRHNA, CDR2 SNTAGT. The germline V and J ends were trimmed by 0 bases and 4 bases, with 12 bases remaining between them. The CDR3 loop spans 15 amino acids.

This clonotype was counted many times. The J gene is TRBJ2-1, the V gene TRBV10-3; D is perhaps TRBD1 (6 bases). The ends were cut back, 9 bases at V and 10 bases at J, with 13 bases in the middle. The CDR3 length is 11 residues. Germline V gives CDR1 ENHRY, CDR2 SYGVKD. This CDR3 is CAISTGGEQFF. In DNA, the CDR3 is TGTGCCATTTCGACAGGAGGAGAGCAGTTCTTC.

This clonotype was observed a few times. V and J are TRBV5-1 and TRBJ2-2; 7 nucleotides agree with TRBD1. The CDR3 covers 16 residues. Per the germline V gene, CDR1 is SGHRS and CDR2 is YFSETQ. With 0 bases clipped from V and 4 bases from J, the junction kept 6 bases outside the gene matches. CDR3 DNA sequence: TGCGCCAGCAGCTTGGCCCTGACAGGGAGCACCGGGGAGCTGTTTTTT. It translates to CASSLALTGSTGELFF.

The chain's CDR3 is CASSQEAAYADTQYF. In DNA form, the CDR3 reads TGTGCCAGCAGCCAAGAGGCGGCTTATGCAGATACGCAGTATTTT. This chain links TRBV14 with TRBJ2-3; D is unclear. CDR1 and CDR2 from the germline V gene are SGHDN and FVKESK. This CDR3 is 15 amino acids long. V was cut by 0 bases and J by 4 bases, with 11 bases left in between. Full variable domain (missing parts from reference TRBV14 and TRBJ2-3): EAGVTQFPSHSVIEKGQTVTLRCDPISGHDNLYWYRRVMGKEIKFLLHFVKESKQDESGMPNNRFLAERTGGTYSTLKVQPAELEDSGVYFCASSQEAAYADTQYFGPGTRLTVL.

The chain couples TRBV7-3 to TRBJ2-3, with D unresolved. This CDR3 has 14 residues. Trimming took 6 bases from V and 3 from J, leaving 13 bases between them. Germline V lookup: CDR1 SGHTA, CDR2 FQGTGA. CDR3 loop: CASSQPLLTDTQYF. CDR3 bases: TGTGCCAGCAGTCAACCCTTGCTGACAGATACGCAGTATTTT.

This clonotype turned up a few times. The chain recombines TRBV2 with TRBJ2-5; D possibly uses TRBD1 or TRBD2 (5 bases each). V was trimmed by 7 bases and J by 5 bases, leaving 14 bases between them. The V gene's germline CDR1 is SNHLY and CDR2 FYNNEI. The CDR3 runs to 13 residues. The CDR3 here is CASTEGRGETQYF. DNA of the CDR3: TGTGCCAGCACCGAGGGAAGGGGTGAGACCCAGTACTTC.

V usage is TRBV7-2 and J usage is TRBJ1-2; D is ambiguous. The CDR3 extends over 15 amino acids. The V end was cut by 5 bases, the J end by 2 bases, with 15 bases between. Germline CDR1 and CDR2: SGHTA and FQGNSA. CDR3 in DNA: TGTGCCAGCAGCCGATCCCGCCCACCCAACTATGGCTACACCTTC. It translates to CASSRSRPPNYGYTF. Filled out from reference TRBV7-2 and TRBJ1-2, the complete variable domain reads GAGVSQSPSNKVTEKGKDVELRCDPISGHTALYWYRQSLGQGLEFLIYFQGNSAPDKSGLPSDRFSAERTGGSVSTLTIQRTQQEDSAVYLCASSRSRPPNYGYTFGSGTRLTVV.

This clonotype was seen a few times. The J gene is TRBJ1-2, the V gene TRBV7-9; D gene ambiguous. There are 15 residues in the CDR3. Germline-derived CDR1 and CDR2 are SEHNR and FQNEAQ (reference sequence). V lost 5 bases and J 0 bases, leaving 13 bases between the germline ends. The CDR3 loop is CASSLIGRANYGYTF. The DNA of the CDR3 is TGTGCCAGCAGCCTAATAGGGCGAGCTAACTATGGCTACACCTTC.

This clonotype was picked up a small number of times. This chain connects TRBV12-3 or TRBV12-4 to TRBJ2-7, with unresolved D. Trimming took off 6 bases at V and 5 bases at J, with 14 bases between the two ends. The CDR3 is 13 residues long. The CDR3 is CASSYGRKDEQYF. The CDR3 DNA reads TGTGCCAGCAGCTATGGCCGGAAGGACGAGCAGTACTTC.

The sample holds a few counts of this clonotype. The chain recombines TRBV5-4 with TRBJ2-3, with 7 nucleotides matching TRBD1. The ends lost 4 bases at V and 0 bases at J; junction bases unmatched: 5. This CDR3 contains 15 residues. Per the germline V gene, CDR1 is SGHNT and CDR2 is YYREEE (reference sequence). The CDR3 is CASSRDSPSTDTQYF. The CDR3 DNA reads TGTGCCAGCAGCAGGGACAGCCCTAGCACAGATACGCAGTATTTT. The variable domain in full, with the rest retrieved from reference TRBV5-4 and TRBJ2-3, is ETGVTQSPTHLIKTRGQQVTLRCSSQSGHNTVSWYQQALGQGPQFIFQYYREEENGRGNFPPRFSGLQFPNYSSELNVNALELDDSALYLCASSRDSPSTDTQYFGPGTRLTVL.

The chain employs TRBV5-6 and TRBJ1-4; D gene unclear. The CDR3 covers 15 residues. Germline lookup yields CDR1 SGHDT and CDR2 YYEEEE. Deletions cut 4 bases from V and 7 bases from J, with 17 bases between. CDR3 bases: TGTGCCAGCAGCGGAAGGATTGGGAGAGGTGAAAAACTGTTTTTT. Residues: CASSGRIGRGEKLFF. The whole variable domain, filled in from reference TRBV5-6 and TRBJ1-4, reads DAGVTQSPTHLIKTRGQQVTLRCSPKSGHDTVSWYQQALGQGPQFIFQYYEEEERQRGNFPDRFSGHQFPNYSSELNVNALLLGDSALYLCASSGRIGRGEKLFFGSGTQLSVL.

V and J are TRBV4-3 and TRBJ2-7; a possible D gene is TRBD1 (6 bases). Trimming shortened V by 1 base and J by 4 bases, and 14 bases separated the two germline ends. CDR3 length: 15 amino acids. Germline lookup yields CDR1 LGHNA and CDR2 YSLEER. The CDR3 bases are TGCGCCAGCAGCCAAGGCAGGGGAAATCTATACGAGCAGTACTTC. Translated: CASSQGRGNLYEQYF.

The chain couples TRBV5-5 to TRBJ2-1; 8 nucleotides align to TRBD1. The CDR3 is made up of 18 amino acids. Germline V gene lookup returns CDR1 SGHKS and CDR2 YYEKEE (reference sequence). The trim removed 0 bases at V and 1 base at J, leaving 9 bases unmatched. Written as DNA, the CDR3 is TGTGCCAGCAGCTTGGGACAGGGGACGGGTTCTTCCTACAATGAGCAGTTCTTC. It codes for CASSLGQGTGSSYNEQFF.